This TCR beta chain was sequenced for a study of blood T cell repertoires in COVID-19. Looking at the study overall: Samples representing acute and convalescent COVID-19 were sourced from the United States, Italy and Spain. PBMCs, B-cell-depleted T cells, or T cells were the source of the cDNA or gDNA that made up the material.

V was pared by 5 bases and J by 10 bases, with 9 bases between. This CDR3 contains 12 residues. CDR1 and CDR2 (germline): SGHVS, FQNEAQ. Some clones are missing from TCRdb's copy, which holds only in-frame ones; the method was immunoSEQ multiplex PCR. This sample has about 330,000 clones, with roughly 90% found just once. Among Cohort 3 donors, those recovered had two negative PCRs, clearance, or symptom resolution. The rearrangement links TRBV7-8 to TRBJ1-6; weak D call: TRBD1 (6 bases). Sequences were obtained from PBMCs or T cells enriched from blood (not recorded which). The receptor's source is a woman in her thirties who had recovered from COVID-19. The CDR3 nucleotides read TGTGCCAGCAGCCCGCAGGGGTCACCCCTCCACTTT. This gives the protein CASSPQGSPLHF.